This record concerns one T cell receptor beta chain sequence. The antigen remains undetermined. Sequencing was performed with immunoSEQ multiplex PCR; in TCRdb, only in-frame clones are kept and a portion is missing. Here the sample spans 70,000 to 75,000 clones, around 84% being singletons. The sample comes from a study of T cells in localized non-small cell lung cancer. Broader study findings: Longer overall survival associated with higher blood T cell density; shorter survival with higher adjacent-lung clonality.

This CDR3 comprises 14 residues. Trimming left V 5 bases short and J 1 base short, with 9 bases between. CDR1 and CDR2 from the germline V gene are LNHDA and SQIVND (reference sequence). The source was peripheral blood, collected before any cancer treatment. This chain connects TRBV19 to TRBJ1-5, with D tentatively TRBD1 (5 bases). The sequence came from a female donor at least 60 years old with stage I lung adenocarcinoma. The CDR3 loop reads CASSAWGSNQPQHF. The CDR3 nucleotides are TGTGCCAGTAGTGCGTGGGGGAGCAATCAGCCCCAGCATTTT.